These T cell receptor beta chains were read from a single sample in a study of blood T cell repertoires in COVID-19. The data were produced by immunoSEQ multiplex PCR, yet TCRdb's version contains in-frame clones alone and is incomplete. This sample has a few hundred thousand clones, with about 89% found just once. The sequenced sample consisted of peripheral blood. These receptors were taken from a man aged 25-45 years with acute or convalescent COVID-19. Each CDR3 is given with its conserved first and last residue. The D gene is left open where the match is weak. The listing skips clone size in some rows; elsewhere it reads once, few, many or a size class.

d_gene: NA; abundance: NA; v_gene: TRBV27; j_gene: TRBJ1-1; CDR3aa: CASSSTGSSWGEAFF; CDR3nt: TGTGCCAGCAGTTCGACAGGTTCATCCTGGGGTGAAGCTTTCTTT
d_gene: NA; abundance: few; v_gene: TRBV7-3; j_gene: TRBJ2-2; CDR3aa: CASSPGTWTGELFF; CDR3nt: TGTGCCAGCAGCCCGGGTACGTGGACCGGGGAGCTGTTTTTT
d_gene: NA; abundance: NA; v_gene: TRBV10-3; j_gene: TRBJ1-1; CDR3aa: CAISEIMNTEAFF; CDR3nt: TGTGCCATCAGTGAGATCATGAACACTGAAGCTTTCTTT
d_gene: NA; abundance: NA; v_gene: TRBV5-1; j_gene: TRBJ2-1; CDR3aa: CASSFGGASSYNEQFF; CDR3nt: TGCGCCAGCAGCTTTGGCGGGGCCAGCTCCTACAATGAGCAGTTCTTC
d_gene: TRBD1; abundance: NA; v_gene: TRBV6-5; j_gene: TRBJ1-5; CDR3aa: CASSGTGLNQPQHF; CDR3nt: TGTGCCAGCAGCGGGACAGGGCTTAATCAGCCCCAGCATTTT
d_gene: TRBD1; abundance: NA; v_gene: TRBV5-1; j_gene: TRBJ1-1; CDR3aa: CASSSRFGTGEVAFF; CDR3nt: TGCGCCAGCAGCTCACGTTTCGGGACAGGGGAGGTGGCTTTCTTT
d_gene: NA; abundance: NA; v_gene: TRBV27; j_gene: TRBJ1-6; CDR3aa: CASSMRPKPHNSPLHF; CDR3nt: TGTGCCAGCAGTATGCGTCCGAAACCGCATAATTCACCCCTCCACTTT
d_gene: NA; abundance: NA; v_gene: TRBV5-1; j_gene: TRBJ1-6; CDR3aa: CASSPLQGGNSPLHF; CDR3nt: TGCGCCAGCAGCCCCCTACAGGGTGGGAATTCACCCCTCCACTTT
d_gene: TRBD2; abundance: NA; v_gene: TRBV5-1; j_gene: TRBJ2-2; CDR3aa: CASSFAGGDAGELFF; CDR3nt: TGCGCCAGCAGCTTCGCGGGAGGAGATGCCGGGGAGCTGTTTTTT
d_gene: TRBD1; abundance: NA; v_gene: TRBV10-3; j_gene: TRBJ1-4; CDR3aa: CAISGTGNVEKLFF; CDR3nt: TGTGCCATCAGTGGGACAGGGAACGTTGAAAAACTGTTTTTT
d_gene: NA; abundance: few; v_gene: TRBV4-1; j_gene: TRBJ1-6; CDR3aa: CASSQDPTGKSPLHF; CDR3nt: TGCGCCAGCAGCCAAGATCCTACAGGGAAGTCACCCCTCCACTTT
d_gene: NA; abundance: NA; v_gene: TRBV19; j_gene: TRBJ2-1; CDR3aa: CAPGGLNEQFF; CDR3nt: TGTGCCCCAGGGGGACTTAATGAGCAGTTCTTC
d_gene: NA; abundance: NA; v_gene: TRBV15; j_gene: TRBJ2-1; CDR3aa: CATSTDWRDLMQFF; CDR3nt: TGTGCCACCAGTACCGACTGGAGGGACTTGATGCAGTTCTTC
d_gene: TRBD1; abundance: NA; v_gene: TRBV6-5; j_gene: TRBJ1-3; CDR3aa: CASRPDRYTGNTIYF; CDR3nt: TGTGCCAGCAGACCGGACAGGTACACTGGAAACACCATATATTTT
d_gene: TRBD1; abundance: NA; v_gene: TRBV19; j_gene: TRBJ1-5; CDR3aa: CASSKTGWNQPQHF; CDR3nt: TGTGCCAGTAGTAAGACAGGGTGGAATCAGCCCCAGCATTTT
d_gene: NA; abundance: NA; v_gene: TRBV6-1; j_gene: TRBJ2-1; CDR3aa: CASSEALGSPPYNEQFF; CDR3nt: TGTGCCAGCAGTGAAGCGCTTGGCTCCCCTCCATACAATGAGCAGTTCTTC
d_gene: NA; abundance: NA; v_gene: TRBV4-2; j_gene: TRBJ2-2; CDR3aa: CASSQEGPITGELFF; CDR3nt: TGTGCCAGCAGCCAAGAGGGCCCCATAACCGGGGAGCTGTTTTTT
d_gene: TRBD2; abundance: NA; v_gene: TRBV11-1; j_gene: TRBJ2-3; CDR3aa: CASSLPSSGGPDTQYF; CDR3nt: TGTGCCAGCAGCTTACCATCTAGCGGGGGACCAGATACGCAGTATTTT
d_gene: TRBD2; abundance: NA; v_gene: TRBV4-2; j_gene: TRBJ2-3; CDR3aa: CASSQNSGGADTQYF; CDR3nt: TGTGCCAGCAGCCAAAATAGCGGGGGGGCAGATACGCAGTATTTT
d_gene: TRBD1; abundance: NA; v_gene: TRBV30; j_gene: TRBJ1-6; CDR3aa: CAWERQGNSPLHF; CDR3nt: TGTGCCTGGGAACGACAGGGAAATTCACCCCTCCACTTT
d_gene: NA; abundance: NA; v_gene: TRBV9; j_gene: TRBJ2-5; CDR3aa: CASSVPDRETQYF; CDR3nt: TGTGCCAGCAGCGTACCCGACAGGGAGACCCAGTACTTC
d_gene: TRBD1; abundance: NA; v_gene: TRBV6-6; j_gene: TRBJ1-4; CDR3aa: CASSGRDRGSEKLFF; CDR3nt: TGTGCCAGCAGTGGCCGGGACAGGGGATCTGAAAAACTGTTTTTT
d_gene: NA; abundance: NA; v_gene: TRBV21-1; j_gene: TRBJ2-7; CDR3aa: CAREGTGALYEQYF; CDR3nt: TGTGCCAGGGAAGGGACAGGGGCGCTCTACGAGCAGTACTTC
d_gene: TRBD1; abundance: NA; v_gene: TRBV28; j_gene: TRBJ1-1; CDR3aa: CASRKKTGGIFEAFF; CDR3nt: TGTGCCAGCAGGAAAAAGACAGGGGGGATCTTTGAAGCTTTCTTT
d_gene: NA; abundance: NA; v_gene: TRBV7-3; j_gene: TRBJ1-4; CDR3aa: CASATGPNEKLFF; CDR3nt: TGTGCCAGCGCGACAGGACCTAATGAAAAACTGTTTTTT